This T cell receptor beta chain was sequenced for a study of cytomegalovirus exposure and HLA in healthy donors. Study-wide results and caveats: DRB1 showed the most TCR associations and HLA-C the fewest in a later analysis, as rates varied by HLA locus.

This CDR3 contains 12 residues. Trimming took 8 bases from V and 8 from J, leaving 15 bases between them. The V gene's germline CDR1 is MNHNY and CDR2 SVGAGI (reference sequence). A multiplex PCR was run with 60 Vbeta primers and 13 Jbeta primers. Profiling relied on immunoSEQ multiplex PCR, and the TCRdb table lists in-frame clones only, not all of them. This sample carries 200,000 or so clones, about 84% of them seen once, and the ten largest clones take 1.3%. Concerning this clone itself: Its antigen is as yet unknown.

Sequencing used PBMCs. This receptor was obtained from a human donor in good health. The rearrangement uses TRBV6-6 and TRBJ1-2; the D gene is possibly TRBD1 (6 bases). The CDR3 DNA is TGTGCCAGCGGCGATCAGGGGAGAGGCTACACCTTC. Amino acids: CASGDQGRGYTF.